This T cell receptor (beta chain) was observed in a study of molecular identifiers for immune sequencing clone quantification. Study results and limitations: Over 99% of effector molecules, yet under 1% of naive-cell molecules, were held by clones above 20 RNA copies.

Each library that profiled naive CD8 cells came from roughly 20,000 to 1,000,000 sorted cells with 10%, 30% or 50% RNA. This clonotype was recorded at least ten times. Its target is not known. V lost 3 bases to trimming and J lost 1 base, with 22 bases between them. Germline CDR1 reads SGDLS; CDR2 reads YYNGEE. CDR3 length: 18 amino acids. TCRdb fed the PCR reads into MiXCR, producing one record per CDR3 protein. Altogether about 320,000 distinct CDR3 sequences are present, roughly a quarter being singletons, with the ten largest covering about 0.73%. Sample: naive CD8+ T cells from blood, with Jurkat cell RNA spiked in. As for subset: FACS-sorted CD8+CD4-CCR7+CD45RA+ naive T cells. The receptor was isolated from a human donor in good health. Some libraries in this study had Jurkat cell RNA spiked in. J is TRBJ1-1 and V is TRBV9; D ambiguous. The CDR3 spells CASSESYGAWNTNTEAFF. In DNA form, the CDR3 reads TGTGCCAGCAGCGAGAGTTATGGCGCTTGGAACACGAACACTGAAGCTTTCTTT.